These T cell receptor beta chains were read from a single sample in a study of control samples from healthy donors and cancer patients. The method was immunoSEQ multiplex PCR; TCRdb's version includes in-frame clones alone and lacks a portion of them. The table shows 160,000 or so clones, with approximately 96% occurring only once. Sequencing was done on a sample of blood. These receptors all stem from a woman aged 25 to 39 in good health. Both conserved end residues are part of each CDR3. D genes are given only for firm matches. Size is omitted from some rows. Given values are once, few, many or a class for expanded clones.

V,J,D,size,CDR3,DNA
TRBV3-1/TRBV3-2,TRBJ1-1,NA,few,CASSQEGWQKNTEAFF,TGTGCCAGCAGCCAAGAAGGGTGGCAGAAGAACACTGAAGCTTTCTTT
TRBV3-1/TRBV3-2,TRBJ2-4,NA,NA,CASSPQGRASIAKNIQYF,TGTGCCAGCAGCCCGCAAGGCCGGGCATCAATAGCCAAAAACATTCAGTACTTC
TRBV5-1,TRBJ2-7,NA,NA,CASSLNPGGYEQYF,TGCGCCAGCAGCCTTAATCCTGGGGGTTACGAGCAGTACTTC
TRBV25-1,TRBJ1-1,TRBD1,once,CASGRTGAANTEAFF,TGTGCCAGCGGGAGAACAGGGGCCGCGAACACTGAAGCTTTCTTT
TRBV18,TRBJ1-1,NA,NA,CASSPDTEAFF,TGTGCCAGCTCACCAGACACTGAAGCTTTCTTT
TRBV5-5,TRBJ1-2,TRBD1,once,CASSSAGQGRIANYGYTF,TGTGCCAGCAGCTCCGCGGGACAGGGGAGGATTGCTAACTATGGCTACACCTTC
TRBV6-1,TRBJ2-1,TRBD2,NA,CASSEAAGLASNEQFF,TGTGCCAGCAGTGAAGCCGCGGGACTAGCTAGCAATGAGCAGTTCTTC
TRBV4-2,TRBJ1-2,NA,NA,CASSQVTGAEGYGYTF,TGTGCCAGCAGCCAAGTAACGGGTGCCGAAGGGTATGGCTACACCTTC
TRBV19,TRBJ1-4,NA,once,CASSVTWTGTRGEKLFF,TGTGCCAGTAGTGTAACTTGGACCGGGACCCGGGGGGAAAAACTGTTTTTT
TRBV7-9,TRBJ2-7,TRBD1,NA,CASSLGQGAGEQYF,TGTGCCAGCAGCTTGGGACAGGGGGCTGGCGAGCAGTACTTC
TRBV5-8,TRBJ2-7,NA,NA,CASSLEDSSSSYEQYF,TGTGCCAGCAGCTTGGAAGACAGTTCGAGTTCCTACGAGCAGTACTTC
TRBV28,TRBJ1-5,TRBD1,NA,CASSLTRGSNQPQHF,TGTGCCAGCAGTTTGACCAGGGGGAGTAATCAGCCCCAGCATTTT
TRBV20-1,TRBJ2-7,TRBD2,NA,CSASPFERGSSYEQYF,TGCAGTGCTAGTCCCTTTGAGCGGGGGAGCTCCTACGAGCAGTACTTC
TRBV27,TRBJ2-1,TRBD2,NA,CASSLRPSGTYYYNEQFF,TGTGCCAGCAGCCTCCGCCCTAGCGGGACCTACTACTACAATGAGCAGTTCTTC
TRBV19,TRBJ1-5,TRBD1,NA,CASSQTGGASNQPQHF,TGTGCCAGTAGCCAGACAGGGGGTGCTTCCAATCAGCCCCAGCATTTT
TRBV28,TRBJ1-5,TRBD1,NA,CASTPQGQGNNQPQHF,TGTGCCAGCACCCCCCAAGGACAGGGGAACAATCAGCCCCAGCATTTT
TRBV28,TRBJ1-1,NA,NA,CASSTSGRIEAFF,TGTGCCAGCAGTACCTCTGGACGGATAGAAGCTTTCTTT
TRBV30,TRBJ1-3,NA,NA,CARGGSGNTIYF,TGTGCCCGGGGGGGATCTGGAAACACCATATATTTT
TRBV10-3,TRBJ2-1,TRBD1,NA,CAISGGDRGFNEQFF,TGTGCCATCAGCGGGGGGGACAGGGGTTTCAATGAGCAGTTCTTC
TRBV28,TRBJ1-5,TRBD1,NA,CASSLWIGQGYQPQHF,TGTGCCAGCAGTTTATGGATTGGACAGGGGTATCAGCCCCAGCATTTT
TRBV21-1,TRBJ1-2,NA,many,CASSKGIELFGRGFYGYTF,TGTGCCAGCAGCAAAGGCATCGAACTTTTCGGCAGGGGGTTCTATGGCTACACCTTC
TRBV6-5,TRBJ1-5,NA,NA,CASRDGYNQPQHF,TGTGCCAGCAGGGACGGATACAATCAGCCCCAGCATTTT
TRBV10-2,TRBJ1-2,NA,NA,CASSGGKGGYTF,TGCGCCAGCAGTGGAGGAAAGGGAGGCTACACCTTC
TRBV5-1,TRBJ1-5,NA,NA,CASSQSGGNQPQHF,TGCGCCAGCAGCCAGTCAGGGGGCAATCAGCCCCAGCATTTT
TRBV3-1/TRBV3-2,TRBJ1-4,NA,NA,CASSDSASKEKLFF,TGTGCCAGCAGTGACAGCGCCTCGAAGGAAAAACTGTTTTTT
TRBV27,TRBJ2-2,NA,NA,CASSPGVTGELFF,TGTGCCAGCAGTCCTGGGGTAACCGGGGAGCTGTTTTTT
TRBV6-5,TRBJ2-7,TRBD1,NA,CASRTGSSYEQYF,TGTGCCAGCAGGACAGGGAGCTCCTACGAGCAGTACTTC
TRBV3-1/TRBV3-2,TRBJ2-1,NA,NA,CASSAVGHQFF,TGTGCCAGCAGCGCTGTGGGCCACCAGTTCTTC
TRBV3-1/TRBV3-2,TRBJ2-7,NA,NA,CASSQGIFGQYF,TGTGCCAGCAGCCAAGGGATATTTGGGCAGTACTTC